What follows are 12 T cell receptor beta chains derived from one specimen sequenced in a study of cytomegalovirus exposure and HLA in healthy donors. Primers included in the PCR were 60 Vbeta and 13 Jbeta primers. The method was immunoSEQ multiplex PCR; TCRdb's version includes in-frame clones alone and lacks a portion of them. Altogether around 160,000 clones are present, 79% being singletons, with the ten largest covering around 7%. Sequencing used PBMCs. The receptors were gathered from a woman between 35 and 50 years old in good health and CMV-seropositive.

The chain links TRBV28 to TRBJ1-6; weak D call: TRBD1 (6 bases). Per germline, CDR1 MDHEN and CDR2 SYDVKM. CDR3 length equals 14 residues. V was trimmed by 6 bases and J by 7 bases, leaving 13 bases between them. The CDR3 coding sequence is TGTGCCAGCAGATCAACAGGGATGAATTCACCCCTCCACTTT. Protein product: CASRSTGMNSPLHF.

The genes are TRBV5-6 and TRBJ1-6; no firm D call. Deletions cut 0 bases from V and 13 bases from J, with 8 bases between. CDR1 is SGHDT, CDR2 YYEEEE, per germline. This CDR3 is 12 amino acids long. CDR3 loop: CASSLVPGPLHF. CDR3 DNA: TGTGCCAGCAGCTTGGTCCCGGGGCCCCTCCACTTT.

The chain is built from TRBV28 and TRBJ2-3, with D possibly matching TRBD2 (5 bases). The CDR3 is 15 amino acids. Trimming stripped 6 bases from V and 0 bases from J, with 13 bases between. Germline V gene data show CDR1 as MDHEN and CDR2 as SYDVKM. The CDR3 protein is CASSPIAISTDTQYF. CDR3 DNA: TGTGCCAGCAGCCCTATAGCGATCAGCACAGATACGCAGTATTTT.

The chain links TRBV5-6 to TRBJ1-6; 7 bases map to TRBD1. J gave up 10 bases and V 0 bases, and 1 base lay outside the gene matches. Germline V gives CDR1 SGHDT, CDR2 YYEEEE. The CDR3 has 13 residues. The CDR3 DNA follows: TGTGCCAGCAGCTTGGGACAGGGATCACCCCTCCACTTT. This encodes CASSLGQGSPLHF.

This clone has only a few counts. This rearrangement joins TRBV5-5 to TRBJ2-1; the D gene is possibly TRBD1 (5 bases). The CDR3 has 16 amino acids. The ends were cut back, 3 bases at V and 4 bases at J, with 17 bases in the middle. Germline-derived CDR1 and CDR2 are SGHKS and YYEKEE (reference sequence). The CDR3 protein is CASSYAETVRYNEQFF. CDR3 DNA: TGTGCCAGCAGCTACGCGGAGACAGTAAGATACAATGAGCAGTTCTTC.

This chain connects TRBV2 to TRBJ2-5; 7 bases match TRBD2. The J call may be faulty, since TRBJ2-7 better matches the DNA end. The CDR3 runs 13 residues. Per germline, CDR1 SNHLY and CDR2 FYNNEI. DNA of the CDR3: TGTGCCAGCAGTGATGGGGGGGACTACGAGCAGTACTTC. It specifies CASSDGGDYEQYF.

Details on this clone: An end of the junction differs from the germline gene, which may be a read error. The chain has TRBV7-3 and TRBJ1-2; TRBD1 is a possible D gene (6 bases). Germline-derived CDR1 and CDR2 are SGHTA and FQGTGA. The CDR3 contains 14 residues. CDR3 DNA: TGTGCCAGCAGCCCTCTCACAGGGAACTATGGCTATACCTTC. This translates into CASSPLTGNYGYTF.

CDR3 DNA sequence: TGTGCCTGGGGGAGCAATAGATCACCCCTCCACTTT. It yields the protein CAWGSNRSPLHF. The genes are TRBV30 and TRBJ1-6; D call uncertain. With 5 bases removed from V and 10 bases from J, the gap between germline ends came to 12 bases. Germline lookup yields CDR1 GTSNPN and CDR2 SVGIG (reference sequence). The CDR3 spans 12 residues.

CDR3 sequence: CASSLRDWKTDTQYF. The DNA of the CDR3 is TGCGCCAGCAGCCTCCGGGACTGGAAGACAGATACGCAGTATTTT. The chain uses TRBV4-1 and TRBJ2-3; D might be TRBD2 (6 bases). Germline loops: CDR1 MGHRA, CDR2 YSYEKL. CDR3 length: 15 amino acids. With 4 bases removed from V and 3 bases from J, the gap between germline ends came to 14 bases.

This chain links TRBV28 with TRBJ2-7, with 7 bases matching TRBD1. Germline values: CDR1 MDHEN, CDR2 SYDVKM. The CDR3 loop spans 16 amino acids. Trimming took 7 bases from V and 2 from J; bases not matched to a gene: 14. The CDR3 here is CASINKWGQYPYEQYF. In DNA, the CDR3 is TGTGCCAGCATCAATAAATGGGGACAGTATCCCTACGAGCAGTACTTC.

The chain recombines TRBV7-3 with TRBJ2-3; 9 nucleotides line up with TRBD2. V was pared by 4 bases and J by 6 bases, with 14 bases of the junction left unmatched. The CDR3 length is 17 residues. Germline V gene sequence: CDR1 SGHTA, CDR2 FQGTGA. The CDR3 DNA reads TGTGCCAGCAGCTCCTCGACCCTTGGCGGGGGGGCGGATACGCAGTATTTT. Translating it yields CASSSSTLGGGADTQYF.

With regard to this clone: Other nucleotide sequences in the sample specify the same CDR3. The chain has TRBV10-3 and TRBJ2-7; D perhaps matches TRBD1 (5 bases). Germline CDR1 reads ENHRY; CDR2 reads SYGVKD. Trimming removed 6 bases at V and 2 bases at J, with 11 bases between. The CDR3 totals 13 residues. The CDR3 here is CAIRGDKTYEQYF. CDR3 DNA sequence: TGTGCCATCAGAGGGGATAAGACCTACGAGCAGTACTTC.